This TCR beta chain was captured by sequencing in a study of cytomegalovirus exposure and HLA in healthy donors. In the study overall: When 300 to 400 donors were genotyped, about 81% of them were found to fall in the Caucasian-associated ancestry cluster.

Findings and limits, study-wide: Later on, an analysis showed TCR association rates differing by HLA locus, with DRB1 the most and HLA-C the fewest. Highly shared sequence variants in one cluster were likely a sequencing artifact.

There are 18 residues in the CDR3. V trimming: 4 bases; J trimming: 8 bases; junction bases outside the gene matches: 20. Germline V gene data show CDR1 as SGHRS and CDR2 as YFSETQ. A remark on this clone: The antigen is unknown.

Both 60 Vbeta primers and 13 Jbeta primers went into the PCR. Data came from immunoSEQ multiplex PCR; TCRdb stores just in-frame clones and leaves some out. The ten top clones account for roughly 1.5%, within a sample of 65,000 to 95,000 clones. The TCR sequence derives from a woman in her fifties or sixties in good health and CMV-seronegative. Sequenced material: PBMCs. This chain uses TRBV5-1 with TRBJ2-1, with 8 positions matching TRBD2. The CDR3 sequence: CASSILGASSSGRDEQFF. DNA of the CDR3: TGCGCCAGCAGCATTTTGGGTGCCTCCTCCAGCGGGAGAGATGAGCAGTTCTTC.